Sequencing of this TCR beta chain was carried out in a study of naive and memory T cell subsets. The beta constant-region primer was an equimolar mix of two oligonucleotides covering TRBC1 and TRBC2. The ligated cDNA underwent four PCR rounds using SP2 and nested alpha and beta constant-region primers. TCRdb passed the UMI-ligation and nested PCR reads through MiXCR, listing each CDR3 protein once. The data show roughly 83,000 distinct CDR3 sequences, with 11% seen just once and 0.13% held by the top ten. General study findings and limits: A clonotype means one alpha or beta sequence, not an alpha/beta pair. Findings for naive and memory subsets could not be checked against ground truth. Possibly reflecting memory cells re-expressing CD45RA, a few larger clonotypes occurred in naive repertoires, especially CD8.

Concerning this clonotype: The antigen is undetermined.

The germline V gene encodes CDR1 DFQATT and CDR2 SNEGSKA (reference sequence). With 3 bases removed from V and 11 bases from J, the gap between germline ends came to 22 bases. The CDR3 totals 14 residues. The sequenced sample consisted of naive CD4+ T cells from blood. The TCR sequence derives from a human donor in good health. J is TRBJ1-1 and V is TRBV20-1; D unclear. The CDR3 is CSASRPGLTPGAFF. CDR3 nucleotides: TGCAGTGCTAGCCGGCCGGGGTTAACCCCCGGGGCTTTCTTT.